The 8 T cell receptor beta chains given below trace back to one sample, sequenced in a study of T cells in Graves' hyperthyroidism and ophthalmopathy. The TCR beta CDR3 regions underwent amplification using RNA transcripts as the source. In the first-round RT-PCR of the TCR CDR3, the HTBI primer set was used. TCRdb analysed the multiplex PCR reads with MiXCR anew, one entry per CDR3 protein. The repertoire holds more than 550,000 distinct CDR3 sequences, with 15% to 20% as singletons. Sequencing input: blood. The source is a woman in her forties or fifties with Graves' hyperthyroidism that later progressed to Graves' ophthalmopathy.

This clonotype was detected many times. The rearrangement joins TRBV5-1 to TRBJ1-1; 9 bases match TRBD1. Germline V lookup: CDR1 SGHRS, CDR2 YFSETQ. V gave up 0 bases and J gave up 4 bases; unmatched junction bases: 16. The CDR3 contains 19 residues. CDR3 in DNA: TGCGCCAGCAGCTTGGCCACGAGGAGCGGGACAGGGAGCTCCACTGAAGCTTTCTTT. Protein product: CASSLATRSGTGSSTEAFF. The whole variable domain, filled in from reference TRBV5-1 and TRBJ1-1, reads KAGVTQTPRYLIKTRGQQVTLSCSPISGHRSVSWYQQTPGQGLQFLFEYFSETQRNKGNFPGRFSGRQFSNSRSEMNVSTLELGDSALYLCASSLATRSGTGSSTEAFFGQGTRLTVV.

CDR3 nucleotides: TGCAGTGCTGAAACCGGGACAACGTATAATTCACCCCTCCACTTT. Residues: CSAETGTTYNSPLHF. This chain links TRBV20-1 with TRBJ1-6, with D maybe TRBD1 (6 bases). CDR3 length: 15 amino acids. Trimming left V 5 bases short and J 4 bases short, with 15 bases between. Germline CDR1 and CDR2: DFQATT and SNEGSKA (reference sequence).

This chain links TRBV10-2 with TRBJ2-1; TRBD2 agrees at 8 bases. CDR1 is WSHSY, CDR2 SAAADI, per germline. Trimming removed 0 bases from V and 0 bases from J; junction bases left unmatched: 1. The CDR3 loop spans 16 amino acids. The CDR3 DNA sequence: TGCGCCAGCAGTGAGTCAGCGGGGGACTCCTACAATGAGCAGTTCTTC. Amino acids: CASSESAGDSYNEQFF.

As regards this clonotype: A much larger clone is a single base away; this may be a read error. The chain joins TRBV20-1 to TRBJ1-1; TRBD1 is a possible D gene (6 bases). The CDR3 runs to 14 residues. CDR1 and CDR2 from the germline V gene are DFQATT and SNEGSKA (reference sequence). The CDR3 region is CSAREWGPGTGAFF. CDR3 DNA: TGCAGTGCTAGAGAATGGGGGCCGGGCACTGGAGCTTTCTTT.

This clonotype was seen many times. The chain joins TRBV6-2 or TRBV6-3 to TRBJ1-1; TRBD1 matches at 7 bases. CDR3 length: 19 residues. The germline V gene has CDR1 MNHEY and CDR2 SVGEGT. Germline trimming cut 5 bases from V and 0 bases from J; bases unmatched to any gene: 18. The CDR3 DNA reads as TGTGCCAGCAGTCCCAGGCTTGGACAGGAGATAATTTTGAACACTGAAGCTTTCTTT. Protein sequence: CASSPRLGQEIILNTEAFF.

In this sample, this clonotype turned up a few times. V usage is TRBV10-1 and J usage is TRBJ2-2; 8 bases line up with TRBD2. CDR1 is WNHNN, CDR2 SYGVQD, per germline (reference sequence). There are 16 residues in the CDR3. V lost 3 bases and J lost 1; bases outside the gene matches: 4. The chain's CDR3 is CASSDPTSGNTGELFF. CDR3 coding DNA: TGCGCCAGCAGTGACCCTACTAGCGGGAACACCGGGGAGCTGTTTTTT.

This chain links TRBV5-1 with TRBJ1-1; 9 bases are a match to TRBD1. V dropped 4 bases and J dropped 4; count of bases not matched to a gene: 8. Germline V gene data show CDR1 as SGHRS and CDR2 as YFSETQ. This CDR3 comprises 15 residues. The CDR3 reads CASSTRTGVVTEAFF. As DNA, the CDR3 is TGCGCCAGCAGCACGAGGACAGGGGTGGTCACTGAAGCTTTCTTT.

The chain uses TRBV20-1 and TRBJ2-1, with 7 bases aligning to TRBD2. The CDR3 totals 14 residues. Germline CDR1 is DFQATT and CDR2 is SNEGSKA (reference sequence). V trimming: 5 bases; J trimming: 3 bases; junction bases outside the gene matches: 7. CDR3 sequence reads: CSAGVGGGYNEQFF. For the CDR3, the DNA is TGCAGTGCTGGAGTTGGGGGGGGCTACAATGAGCAGTTCTTC.